These 24 T cell receptor beta chains were all obtained from the same sample, sequenced in a study of T cells after posttransplantation cyclophosphamide. TCRdb keeps only in-frame clones here, not all; method: immunoSEQ multiplex PCR. The sample carries tens of thousands of clones, about 90% recorded once. Specimen: PBMCs. The receptors shown here come from a woman aged 45-59 years in good health and a related stem cell transplant donor.

This clone has only one observation. The genes are TRBV19 and TRBJ1-5, with D perhaps matching TRBD1 (6 bases). With 5 bases removed from V and 0 bases from J, the gap between germline ends came to 17 bases. The CDR3 sequence is 17 residues long. Germline lookup yields CDR1 LNHDA and CDR2 SQIVND (reference sequence). The CDR3 bases are TGTGCCAGTAGTGGGGGTGCAGGGGCGATTAGCAATCAGCCCCAGCATTTT. Translated: CASSGGAGAISNQPQHF.

The chain combines TRBV30 with TRBJ1-2; 10 bases align to TRBD1. This CDR3 is 13 amino acids long. V lost 7 bases and J lost 7; bases outside the gene matches: 9. Germline V gives CDR1 GTSNPN, CDR2 SVGIG (reference sequence). The CDR3 bases are TGTGCCTCGATGAGACAGGGGGCAGGTGGCTACACCTTC. Translation gives CASMRQGAGGYTF.

The CDR3 sequence is CASSLLDKAAYNEQFF. The CDR3 DNA reads as TGTGCCAGCAGTTTATTGGACAAAGCCGCCTACAATGAGCAGTTCTTC. The chain is built from TRBV27 and TRBJ2-1; possibly TRBD1 for D (5 bases). In germline, CDR1 is MNHEY, CDR2 SMNVEV (reference sequence). Trimming stripped 1 base from V and 2 bases from J, with 12 bases between. This CDR3 comprises 16 residues.

V usage is TRBV2 and J usage is TRBJ2-7; 13 bases align to TRBD2. Losses at the gene ends were 5 bases for V and 0 bases for J; bases not matched to a gene: 7. The length of the CDR3 is 17 residues. Looked up from germline, CDR1 is SNHLY and CDR2 is FYNNEI. The CDR3 reads CASSWGLAGQSSYEQYF. DNA for the CDR3: TGTGCCAGCAGTTGGGGACTAGCGGGACAGAGCTCCTACGAGCAGTACTTC.

The chain recombines TRBV19 with TRBJ2-1; 9 positions match TRBD2. The germline gives CDR1 LNHDA, CDR2 SQIVND (reference sequence). This CDR3 region has 14 residues. V lost 7 bases, J lost 4 bases, and 5 bases stayed unmatched. CDR3 in amino acids: CASTPSGEYNEQFF. CDR3 sequence (DNA): TGTGCCAGTACACCTAGCGGGGAGTACAATGAGCAGTTCTTC.

The gene calls are TRBV18 and TRBJ2-7; D is unresolved. The CDR3 contains 14 residues. Trimming stripped 3 bases from V and 2 bases from J, with 11 bases between. In germline, CDR1 is KGHSH, CDR2 LQKENI. The chain's CDR3 is CASSPVGDAYEQYF. The CDR3 DNA follows: TGTGCCAGCTCACCTGTCGGAGACGCCTACGAGCAGTACTTC. Together with reference TRBV18 and TRBJ2-7, the CDR3 gives the full variable domain: NAGVMQNPRHLVRRRGQEARLRCSPMKGHSHVYWYRQLPEEGLKFMVYLQKENIIDESGMPKERFSAEFPKEGPSILRIQQVVRGDSAAYFCASSPVGDAYEQYFGPGTRLTVT.

The gene calls are TRBV19 and TRBJ2-2; no clear D. Germline CDR1 reads LNHDA; CDR2 reads SQIVND (reference sequence). The CDR3 loop spans 16 amino acids. Between the trimmed V and J ends, which lost 3 bases and 5 bases, there was a span of 16 bases. The CDR3 sequence is CASSMKVGVRTGELFF. In DNA, the CDR3 is TGTGCCAGTAGTATGAAGGTCGGCGTGAGGACCGGGGAGCTGTTTTTT.

This sequence joins TRBV19 and TRBJ1-5; maybe TRBD1 (6 bases). Trimming pared 3 bases from V and 3 bases from J, leaving 9 bases between. CDR1 LNHDA and CDR2 SQIVND come from the germline V gene (reference sequence). The CDR3 consists of 14 residues. CDR3 in amino acids: CASSIRGNNQPQHF. In nucleotides, the CDR3 is TGTGCCAGTAGTATCAGGGGAAACAATCAGCCCCAGCATTTT.

The chain links TRBV14 to TRBJ2-1; 7 bases agree with TRBD2. V lost 8 bases and J lost 5; bases outside the gene matches: 15. The CDR3 extends over 16 amino acids. Germline loops: CDR1 SGHDN, CDR2 FVKESK. The CDR3 region is CASSPWGSGANNEQFF. Here the CDR3 DNA reads TGTGCCAGCTCCCCTTGGGGGAGCGGGGCGAACAATGAGCAGTTCTTC.

The J gene is TRBJ2-7, the V gene TRBV6-1, with 13 bases fitting TRBD2. CDR3 length equals 15 residues. Germline V lookup: CDR1 MNHNS, CDR2 SASEGT. After removal of 4 bases from V and 6 bases from J, the junction contained 6 bases not matched to a gene. Written as DNA, the CDR3 is TGTGCCAGCAGTGCCGGACTAGCGGGAGAGGGCGAGCAGTACTTC. Residues: CASSAGLAGEGEQYF.

The J gene is TRBJ1-5, the V gene TRBV28; 9 bases agree with TRBD1. CDR3 length: 16 residues. Germline V gives CDR1 MDHEN, CDR2 SYDVKM. After removal of 5 bases from V and 3 bases from J, the junction contained 8 bases not matched to a gene. The DNA for the CDR3 is TGTGCCAGCAGTGAGAGGACAGGGGTGGCCAATCAGCCCCAGCATTTT. This codes for CASSERTGVANQPQHF. Drawing the rest from reference TRBV28 and TRBJ1-5, the complete variable domain is DVKVTQSSRYLVKRTGEKVFLECVQDMDHENMFWYRQDPGLGLRLIYFSYDVKMKEKGDIPEGYSVSREKKERFSLILESASTNQTSMYLCASSERTGVANQPQHFGDGTRLSIL.

The chain recombines TRBV10-3 with TRBJ1-1; 7 bases align to TRBD1. CDR1 is ENHRY, CDR2 SYGVKD, per germline. CDR3 length: 15 residues. J gave up 2 bases and V 9 bases, and 12 bases lay outside the gene matches. The CDR3 bases are TGTGCCATAGGCCGATCGACAGGGCGAAACACTGAAGCTTTCTTT. Protein: CAIGRSTGRNTEAFF.

The chain combines TRBV11-3 with TRBJ2-5; TRBD1 agrees at 11 bases. This CDR3 region has 15 residues. Germline trimming cut 5 bases from V and 1 base from J; bases unmatched to any gene: 3. Germline V gene sequence: CDR1 SGHNT, CDR2 YENEEA. CDR3 nucleotide sequence: TGTGCCAGCAGCCCAGGGACAGGGGGCCAAGAGACCCAGTACTTC. This translates into CASSPGTGGQETQYF.

This clone showed up just once. This chain connects TRBV19 to TRBJ2-1; D may be TRBD2 (5 bases). There are 15 residues in the CDR3. Trimming cost V 8 bases and J 2 bases, with 16 bases left between them. Germline CDR1 reads LNHDA; CDR2 reads SQIVND (reference sequence). This chain's CDR3 is CASQRGQSPYNEQFF. CDR3 DNA: TGTGCCAGTCAAAGAGGGCAGAGCCCCTACAATGAGCAGTTCTTC.

The V call is TRBV5-4, the J call TRBJ2-2, with D unresolved. This CDR3 has 14 amino acids. Germline V gene lookup returns CDR1 SGHNT and CDR2 YYREEE (reference sequence). V shed 1 base and J shed 2 bases, with 6 bases lying between them. CDR3 residues: CASSLLLNTGELFF. Here the CDR3 DNA reads TGTGCCAGCAGCTTGCTACTTAACACCGGGGAGCTGTTTTTT.

This sequence joins TRBV2 and TRBJ1-1; the D is unclear. Per germline, CDR1 SNHLY and CDR2 FYNNEI. V dropped 9 bases and J dropped 1 base, with 18 bases sitting between them. CDR3 size: 15 residues. CDR3 sequence reads: CASQLQRVENTEAFF. Here the CDR3 DNA reads TGTGCCAGTCAGTTACAGCGGGTCGAGAACACTGAAGCTTTCTTT.

This clone was detected only once. The chain is built from TRBV14 and TRBJ1-1, with D maybe TRBD1 (5 bases). The V and J ends lost 6 bases and 9 bases respectively, with 17 bases between them. CDR3 length: 13 amino acids. Germline-derived CDR1 and CDR2 are SGHDN and FVKESK. The CDR3 here is CASSWSRDSKAFF. CDR3 DNA sequence: TGTGCCAGCAGTTGGTCCCGAGACAGTAAAGCTTTCTTT.

The V and J genes are TRBV5-4 and TRBJ2-5; 14 positions agree with TRBD2. Unmatched junction bases numbered 4, after V lost 4 bases and J lost 5 bases. CDR1 and CDR2 (germline): SGHNT, YYREEE (reference sequence). This CDR3 is built from 15 residues. The chain's CDR3 is CASSKGTSGGETQYF. The CDR3, as DNA: TGTGCCAGCAGCAAAGGGACTAGCGGGGGTGAGACCCAGTACTTC.

The chain combines TRBV11-2 with TRBJ1-2; 9 bases map to TRBD1. V trimming: 4 bases; J trimming: 4 bases; junction bases outside the gene matches: 16. Germline CDR1 and CDR2: SGHAT and FQNNGV. The CDR3 length is 18 residues. CDR3 in amino acids: CASSSQAGTGSAIYGYTF. As DNA, the CDR3 is TGTGCCAGCAGCTCGCAGGCCGGGACAGGGAGTGCCATCTATGGCTACACCTTC.

The chain joins TRBV7-9 to TRBJ2-2, with unresolved D. CDR1 and CDR2 (germline): SEHNR, FQNEAQ (reference sequence). Trimming removed 6 bases from V and 8 bases from J, with 7 bases in between. CDR3 length: 11 residues. CDR3 coding DNA: TGTGCCAGCAGGCAAGAGGGGGAGCTGTTTTTT. This encodes CASRQEGELFF. Based on the CDR3 plus reference TRBV7-9 and TRBJ2-2, the full variable domain is DTGVSQNPRHKITKRGQNVTFRCDPISEHNRLYWYRQTLGQGPEFLTYFQNEAQLEKSRLLSDRFSAERPKGSFSTLEIQRTEQGDSAMYLCASRQEGELFFGEGSRLTVL.

This rearrangement joins TRBV6-7 to TRBJ2-3, with 7 bases lining up with TRBD2. TRBV6-7 is known as an ORF, though its function is uncertain. The CDR3 is made up of 17 amino acids. J gave up 2 bases and V 5 bases, and 13 bases lay outside the gene matches. The DNA for the CDR3 is TGTGCCAGCAGTCCTCTAGGGGCTAGCGGAAACACAGATACGCAGTATTTT. This sequence encodes CASSPLGASGNTDTQYF.

This rearrangement joins TRBV27 to TRBJ2-5; possibly TRBD1 for D (6 bases). The CDR3 loop spans 14 amino acids. Germline values: CDR1 MNHEY, CDR2 SMNVEV (reference sequence). V was cut by 4 bases and J by 4 bases, with 13 bases left in between. The CDR3 sequence is CASSSATGLETQYF. CDR3 DNA sequence: TGTGCCAGCAGTTCAGCCACAGGGTTAGAGACCCAGTACTTC.

CDR3 nucleotides: TGTGCCAGCACCGGCCAGGACAGGGGATCTCGAGATACGCAGTATTTT. It yields the protein CASTGQDRGSRDTQYF. This rearrangement joins TRBV7-8 to TRBJ2-3; TRBD1 agrees at 9 bases. J lost 5 bases, V lost 7 bases, and 13 bases had no gene match. The length of the CDR3 is 16 residues. The germline V gene encodes CDR1 SGHVS and CDR2 FQNEAQ.

The chain joins TRBV7-2 to TRBJ1-5, with D perhaps matching TRBD1 (5 bases). V lost 3 bases and J 2 bases, leaving 14 bases between the germline ends. The CDR3 extends over 16 amino acids. Germline CDR1 and CDR2: SGHTA and FQGNSA. The CDR3 is CASSLNGGSGNQPQHF. The DNA for the CDR3 is TGTGCCAGCAGCTTGAACGGGGGGTCGGGCAATCAGCCCCAGCATTTT.